The 25 T cell receptor beta chains reported below all come from one sample, sequenced in a study of identical twins. MiXCR, run by TCRdb on the 5' RACE reads, gives a single entry per CDR3 protein. The sample records just over 450,000 distinct CDR3 sequences, 13% to 15% being singletons. In addition, the sample was reused for a study of yellow fever vaccine responses in identical twins.

Material for sequencing was CD4+ T cells sorted from blood. Every receptor here comes from a woman aged 18-29 years in good health.

This clonotype was detected many times. The chain is built from TRBV6-1 and TRBJ2-5; 7 nucleotides align to TRBD2. Germline CDR1 reads MNHNS; CDR2 reads SASEGT. The CDR3 totals 16 residues. V trimming: 7 bases; J trimming: 0 bases; junction bases outside the gene matches: 11. As DNA, the CDR3 is TGTGCCAGCACTGACCTTAAAGCGGGGAACCAAGAGACCCAGTACTTC. Translation: CASTDLKAGNQETQYF.

The sample holds many counts of this clonotype. The chain has TRBV4-3 and TRBJ2-7, with D possibly matching TRBD2 (5 bases). In germline, CDR1 is LGHNA, CDR2 YSLEER. V lost 0 bases, J lost 2 bases, and 14 bases lay in between. The CDR3 is 16 residues long. The CDR3 coding sequence is TGCGCCAGCAGCCAAGAGAGTGGGCCCGGGGCCTACGAGCAGTACTTC. Translated: CASSQESGPGAYEQYF.

The rearrangement joins TRBV2 to TRBJ2-3, with D hard to call. With 8 bases removed from V and 1 base from J, the gap between germline ends came to 13 bases. Germline CDR1 reads SNHLY; CDR2 reads FYNNEI. The CDR3 has 14 amino acids. In DNA form, the CDR3 reads TGTGCCAGCGACGACCGTGGGGGCACAGATACGCAGTATTTT. Translated: CASDDRGGTDTQYF.

A few counts support this clonotype. V is TRBV7-3 and J is TRBJ2-1; TRBD2 aligns across 14 bases. CDR1 is SGHTA and CDR2 is FQGTGA in the germline V gene. The CDR3 sequence is 19 residues long. V lost 5 bases and J lost 0; bases outside the gene matches: 9. CDR3 DNA sequence: TGTGCCAGCAGCCCCCACCGACTAGCGGGGGGGAGCTCCTACAATGAGCAGTTCTTC. Translation: CASSPHRLAGGSSYNEQFF.

This clonotype was counted only a few times. The V gene is TRBV7-2, the J gene TRBJ2-1; TRBD2 aligns across 7 bases. The CDR3 extends over 13 amino acids. Trimming cost V 2 bases and J 9 bases; bases outside gene matches: 4. Looked up from germline, CDR1 is SGHTA and CDR2 is FQGNSA. CDR3: CASSLSREAEQFF. As DNA, the CDR3 is TGTGCCAGCAGCTTAAGCCGGGAGGCTGAGCAGTTCTTC.

This clonotype occurred many times. The chain combines TRBV4-3 with TRBJ2-2; the match to TRBD2 covers 8 bases. V shed 4 bases, J shed 7 bases, and the junction held 11 bases outside the gene matches. The CDR3 covers 16 residues. Germline V gene sequence: CDR1 LGHNA, CDR2 YSLEER. CDR3 residues: CASSRAGTRIVGELFF. The CDR3 nucleotides read TGCGCCAGCAGCCGAGCCGGGACTAGAATTGTCGGGGAGCTGTTTTTT.

The chain links TRBV11-3 to TRBJ2-7; D not certain. Trimming took 1 base from V and 5 from J, leaving 12 bases between them. Germline lookup yields CDR1 SGHNT and CDR2 YENEEA. The CDR3 has 14 amino acids. The CDR3 spells CASSLGPSSDEQYF. CDR3 nucleotide sequence: TGTGCCAGCAGCTTAGGACCTAGTTCCGACGAGCAGTACTTC.

The chain uses TRBV5-1 and TRBJ2-3; D perhaps matches TRBD1 (6 bases). CDR3 length: 14 residues. The V and J ends lost 3 bases and 1 base respectively, with 9 bases between them. Germline values: CDR1 SGHRS, CDR2 YFSETQ. The CDR3 DNA is TGCGCCAGCAGCTCAGGACAGCGCACAGATACGCAGTATTTT. Its protein is CASSSGQRTDTQYF.

The V and J genes are TRBV7-9 and TRBJ2-7; tentative D call: TRBD2 (5 bases). This CDR3 region has 17 residues. The germline gives CDR1 SEHNR, CDR2 FQNEAQ (reference sequence). Trimming pared 1 base from V and 0 bases from J, leaving 16 bases between. The CDR3 region has the DNA TGTGCCAGCAGCTTAGTATTAGGACTCCTGGCCTCCTACGAGCAGTACTTC. Encoded protein: CASSLVLGLLASYEQYF. The variable domain in full, with the rest retrieved from reference TRBV7-9 and TRBJ2-7, is DTGVSQNPRHKITKRGQNVTFRCDPISEHNRLYWYRQTLGQGPEFLTYFQNEAQLEKSRLLSDRFSAERPKGSFSTLEIQRTEQGDSAMYLCASSLVLGLLASYEQYFGPGTRLTVT.

The chain couples TRBV6-2 or TRBV6-3 to TRBJ2-7, with D possibly TRBD1 on 6 matching bases. With 2 bases removed from V and 7 bases from J, the gap between germline ends came to 9 bases. Per germline, CDR1 MNHEY and CDR2 SVGEGT. This CDR3 has 12 residues. The CDR3 DNA reads TGTGCCAGCAGTTACGTGGGGACAGAGCAGTACTTC. This translates into CASSYVGTEQYF.

This clonotype showed up just a few times. The chain joins TRBV5-4 to TRBJ2-1; 10 positions match TRBD2. With V trimmed by 0 bases and J by 7 bases, 7 bases remained unmatched. This CDR3 spans 16 amino acids. Germline V CDR1 and CDR2: SGHNT, YYREEE (reference sequence). The CDR3: CASSLALAGTGNEQFF. CDR3 sequence (DNA): TGTGCCAGCAGCTTGGCACTAGCGGGGACGGGTAATGAGCAGTTCTTC.

This clonotype was observed a few times. The chain combines TRBV29-1 with TRBJ2-3, with D unclear. The CDR3 runs 11 residues. Trimming stripped 5 bases from V and 4 bases from J, with 7 bases between. In germline, CDR1 is SQVTM, CDR2 ANQGSEA. Written as DNA, the CDR3 is TGCAGCGTTACGTTGGCAGATACGCAGTATTTT. It codes for CSVTLADTQYF.

This clonotype appeared many times. The rearrangement links TRBV5-6 to TRBJ2-7; 9 positions match TRBD1. With 3 bases clipped from V and 3 bases from J, the junction kept 4 bases outside the gene matches. The CDR3 loop spans 14 amino acids. The germline CDR1 and CDR2 sequences are SGHDT and YYEEEE. CDR3 bases: TGTGCCAGCAGCTGGACAGGGGAAAACTACGAGCAGTACTTC. Residues: CASSWTGENYEQYF. Full variable domain (remainder filled in from reference TRBV5-6 and TRBJ2-7): DAGVTQSPTHLIKTRGQQVTLRCSPKSGHDTVSWYQQALGQGPQFIFQYYEEEERQRGNFPDRFSGHQFPNYSSELNVNALLLGDSALYLCASSWTGENYEQYFGPGTRLTVT.

This clonotype was observed a handful of times. This chain joins TRBV25-1 and TRBJ2-5; D unresolved. The CDR3 runs 12 residues. Germline-derived CDR1 and CDR2 are MGHDK and SYGVNS. V lost 3 bases, J lost 4 bases, and 6 bases lay in between. Here the CDR3 reads CASSDPPETQYF. The CDR3 nucleotides are TGTGCCAGCAGTGACCCCCCAGAGACCCAGTACTTC.

CDR3 protein: CASTTGGGNQPQHF. The DNA of the CDR3 is TGTGCCAGCACTACGGGGGGGGGCAATCAGCCCCAGCATTTT. This chain connects TRBV6-1 to TRBJ1-5; possible D gene TRBD1, 5 bases. V lost 7 bases and J lost 2, with 12 bases in between. The CDR3 is 14 residues long. Germline V gives CDR1 MNHNS, CDR2 SASEGT.

A few counts support this clonotype. The chain uses TRBV25-1 and TRBJ1-2; tentative D call: TRBD1 (6 bases). This CDR3 has 12 amino acids. Trimming pared 6 bases from V and 6 bases from J, leaving 11 bases between. CDR1 is MGHDK, CDR2 SYGVNS, per germline. DNA for the CDR3: TGTGCCAGCAGCCTGAAGGGGGATGGCTACACCTTC. Its protein product is CASSLKGDGYTF.

The rearrangement uses TRBV4-1 and TRBJ2-5, with D possibly TRBD1 on 6 matching bases. Trimming cost V 4 bases and J 5 bases, with 17 bases left between them. Germline assignment: CDR1 MGHRA and CDR2 YSYEKL. This CDR3 has 15 amino acids. CDR3 loop: CASSPYDRFRETQYF. CDR3 coding DNA: TGCGCCAGCAGCCCCTATGACAGGTTCAGGGAGACCCAGTACTTC.

The chain links TRBV6-2 or TRBV6-3 to TRBJ2-7; D is perhaps TRBD1 or TRBD2 (5 bases each). CDR3 length equals 14 residues. The V gene's germline CDR1 is MNHEY and CDR2 SVGEGT. Trimming pared 5 bases from V and 4 bases from J, leaving 15 bases between. CDR3 DNA: TGTGCCAGCAGTGACCCTTGGGACCTTTACGAGCAGTACTTC. It yields the protein CASSDPWDLYEQYF.

This clonotype was counted a few times. The V and J genes are TRBV12-3 or TRBV12-4 and TRBJ2-3; unclear D gene. V lost 6 bases and J 0 bases, leaving 22 bases between the germline ends. The CDR3 is 18 amino acids. CDR3 in amino acids: CASSRFGRSVKSTDTQYF. The CDR3 DNA is TGTGCCAGCAGCCGATTCGGGCGCTCGGTAAAGAGCACAGATACGCAGTATTTT.

The chain employs TRBV27 and TRBJ2-5; 8 nucleotides line up with TRBD2. The CDR3 runs 18 residues. Germline lookup yields CDR1 MNHEY and CDR2 SMNVEV (reference sequence). After removal of 9 bases from V and 4 bases from J, the junction contained 22 bases not matched to a gene. This CDR3 reads CASMSSLLAGGTGETQYF. In DNA form, the CDR3 reads TGTGCCAGTATGAGTTCATTATTGGCGGGGGGCACGGGAGAGACCCAGTACTTC.

This clonotype was seen at least ten times. The chain joins TRBV20-1 to TRBJ2-1; 9 nucleotides line up with TRBD2. The germline V gene encodes CDR1 DFQATT and CDR2 SNEGSKA (reference sequence). This CDR3 is 14 amino acids long. V lost 4 bases, J lost 3 bases, and 4 bases stayed unmatched. The CDR3 region has the DNA TGCAGTGCTAAGACTAGCGGATTCTACAATGAGCAGTTCTTC. The encoded protein is CSAKTSGFYNEQFF.

Only a few counts were recorded for this clonotype. The rearrangement joins TRBV5-1 to TRBJ2-3; 8 nucleotides agree with TRBD2. Germline V gives CDR1 SGHRS, CDR2 YFSETQ. CDR3 length equals 15 residues. The J segment lost 0 bases and the V segment lost 2 bases, leaving 2 bases of the junction unmatched. Written as DNA, the CDR3 is TGCGCCAGCAGCTTTTTAGCGGGGAGCACAGATACGCAGTATTTT. This sequence encodes CASSFLAGSTDTQYF.

Many counts were recorded for this clonotype. The genes are TRBV29-1 and TRBJ1-2, with no clear D. CDR1 and CDR2 from the germline V gene are SQVTM and ANQGSEA. The ends were cut back, 3 bases at V and 8 bases at J, with 4 bases in the middle. This CDR3 has 9 amino acids. In DNA form, the CDR3 reads TGCAGCGTTGACCGGGGCTACACCTTC. As protein: CSVDRGYTF.

This clonotype was seen only a few times. The V call is TRBV11-1, the J call TRBJ2-1; 14 bases match TRBD2. Germline-derived CDR1 and CDR2 are SGHAT and FQDESV (reference sequence). Germline trimming cut 6 bases from V and 7 bases from J; bases unmatched to any gene: 20. The length of the CDR3 is 20 residues. For the CDR3, the DNA is TGTGCCAGCAGGTTACGAACACAGGGCCTGACTAGCGGGAGGGGGAATGAGCAGTTCTTC. Translated, it gives CASRLRTQGLTSGRGNEQFF.

This clonotype came up many times. The chain combines TRBV29-1 with TRBJ2-1; D unresolved. This CDR3 is built from 12 residues. V was trimmed by 0 bases and J by 7 bases, leaving 7 bases between them. CDR1 SQVTM and CDR2 ANQGSEA come from the germline V gene. The CDR3 nucleotides are TGCAGCGTTGAAGAGGGGAAGAATGAGCAGTTCTTC. The encoded protein is CSVEEGKNEQFF.